The 18 T cell receptor beta chains presented below share a single source sample, sequenced in a study of regulatory T cells in long-lasting Graves disease. Time point described: newly diagnosed GD, antithyroid drugs for less than 3 months. RNA extracted from PBMCs served as the sequencing template. Researchers made TCR beta libraries by using iRepertoire HTBI primers and running Arm-PCR on CDR3 regions. In TCRdb, the multiplex PCR reads were re-called with MiXCR into one record per CDR3 protein. The sample consists of 360,000 or so distinct CDR3 sequences, around 15% of them appearing once. These data were also filed under a second study, of T cells in Graves' hyperthyroidism and ophthalmopathy.

The sample consisted of peripheral blood mononuclear cells (PBMCs), taken at new diagnosis, from a patient treated with antithyroid drugs. The receptors come from a man aged 35 to 55 with Graves disease.

This clonotype has ten or more counts. The rearrangement uses TRBV2 and TRBJ2-7, with D perhaps TRBD1 (5 bases). Germline CDR1 reads SNHLY; CDR2 reads FYNNEI. The CDR3 sequence is 12 residues long. V lost 4 bases and J lost 1, with 5 bases in between. The chain's CDR3 is CASSGQSYEQYF. The CDR3 nucleotides are TGTGCCAGCAGTGGACAGTCCTACGAGCAGTACTTC.

The rearrangement joins TRBV5-6 to TRBJ1-6; possible D gene TRBD1, 6 bases. The ends were cut back, 0 bases at V and 8 bases at J, with 12 bases in the middle. The CDR3 contains 15 residues. Germline V gene sequence: CDR1 SGHDT, CDR2 YYEEEE. Written as DNA, the CDR3 is TGTGCCAGCAGCTTGGCTGCAGGGGCGGATTCACCCCTCCACTTT. Protein sequence: CASSLAAGADSPLHF.

In this sample, this clonotype turned up many times. The genes are TRBV7-2 and TRBJ1-1, with 7 positions matching TRBD1. Trimming cost V 5 bases and J 4 bases; bases outside gene matches: 7. This CDR3 comprises 14 residues. Germline CDR1 is SGHTA and CDR2 is FQGNSA. The CDR3 spells CASSPRGLGTEAFF. CDR3 in DNA: TGTGCCAGCAGCCCAAGGGGGCTCGGCACTGAAGCTTTCTTT.

This clonotype was seen more than once but under ten times. V and J are TRBV27 and TRBJ1-2; tentative D call: TRBD1 (5 bases). Germline CDR1 and CDR2: MNHEY and SMNVEV (reference sequence). Between the trimmed V and J ends, which lost 6 bases and 4 bases, there was a span of 15 bases. The CDR3 length is 14 residues. CDR3 sequence reads: CASSHRGGPYGYTF. CDR3 coding DNA: TGTGCCAGCAGCCATAGGGGAGGACCCTATGGCTACACCTTC.

The V call is TRBV28, the J call TRBJ1-5, with D tentatively TRBD1 (6 bases). CDR1 and CDR2 from the germline V gene are MDHEN and SYDVKM. V was trimmed by 7 bases and J by 0 bases, leaving 10 bases between them. The CDR3 contains 14 residues. DNA of the CDR3: TGTGCCAGCACACTACAGGGTAGCAATCAGCCCCAGCATTTT. Encoded protein: CASTLQGSNQPQHF. The entire variable domain, with the rest obtained from reference TRBV28 and TRBJ1-5, is as follows: DVKVTQSSRYLVKRTGEKVFLECVQDMDHENMFWYRQDPGLGLRLIYFSYDVKMKEKGDIPEGYSVSREKKERFSLILESASTNQTSMYLCASTLQGSNQPQHFGDGTRLSIL.

At least ten counts were recorded for this clonotype. The rearrangement joins TRBV3-1 to TRBJ2-1; D assignment may be TRBD1 or TRBD2 (5 bases each). Germline assignment: CDR1 LGHDT and CDR2 YNNKEL (reference sequence). The CDR3 extends over 15 amino acids. V lost 4 bases, J lost 9 bases, and 19 bases lay in between. CDR3 DNA sequence: TGTGCCAGCAGCCCAGTCGACCGGGACCACGGTGAGCAGTTCTTC. This translates into CASSPVDRDHGEQFF.

This clonotype was seen ten or more times. The chain has TRBV12-3 or TRBV12-4 and TRBJ1-4; a weak D match, TRBD1 (5 bases). The V end was cut by 1 base, the J end by 10 bases, with 10 bases between. The CDR3 consists of 13 residues. The CDR3 is CASSLGREGKLFF. CDR3 nucleotide sequence: TGTGCCAGCAGTTTAGGCAGGGAGGGAAAACTGTTTTTT.

This clonotype was detected a few times. The genes are TRBV6-1 and TRBJ1-3, with 8 bases that match TRBD1. Germline V gene sequence: CDR1 MNHNS, CDR2 SASEGT. Trimming cost V 0 bases and J 0 bases; bases outside gene matches: 4. The CDR3 consists of 17 residues. The CDR3 DNA reads TGTGCCAGCAGTGAAGCGACAGGGGCGGCCTCTGGAAACACCATATATTTT. Translated: CASSEATGAASGNTIYF.

Of note for this clonotype: A far larger clone differs by one base, so this is likely a read error. The chain's CDR3 is CASSYQAAGGNEQYF. CDR3 DNA sequence: TGTGCCAGCAGTTACCAGGCTGCGGGGGGCAATGAGCAGTACTTC. The chain has TRBV11-2 and TRBJ2-4; 8 bases are a match to TRBD2. V lost 6 bases, J lost 13 bases, and 17 bases stayed unmatched. This CDR3 comprises 15 residues. Germline assignment: CDR1 SGHAT and CDR2 FQNNGV.

This chain uses TRBV19 with TRBJ2-4; 9 bases align to TRBD1. Germline V CDR1 and CDR2: LNHDA, SQIVND (reference sequence). V dropped 10 bases and J dropped 8; count of bases not matched to a gene: 9. CDR3 length: 13 amino acids. The CDR3 bases are TGTGCCACCGTCCGACAGGGGGGACACATTCAGTACTTC. Translation: CATVRQGGHIQYF.

This clonotype has ten or more counts. The V and J genes are TRBV28 and TRBJ1-1, with 7 bases identical to TRBD1. The junction had 7 bases not matched to a gene; V was cut back by 5 bases and J by 4 bases. This CDR3 region has 14 residues. Germline V gene data show CDR1 as MDHEN and CDR2 as SYDVKM. CDR3 coding DNA: TGTGCCAGCAGTCCGACAGGGCGGGCCACTGAAGCTTTCTTT. The encoded protein is CASSPTGRATEAFF.

Only a few counts were recorded for this clonotype. One end of the junction does not line up with germline, which may come from a read error. V is TRBV5-4 and J is TRBJ2-7; D uncertain. CDR3 size: 14 residues. CDR1 is SGHNT and CDR2 is YYREEE in the germline V gene (reference sequence). The CDR3 DNA is TGTGCCAGCGGCCCCCGGCAAGGTTTAGGGATGGGGTATTTT. Amino acids: CASGPRQGLGMGYF.

This clonotype was seen at least ten times. This chain uses TRBV12-3 or TRBV12-4 with TRBJ1-5, with TRBD1 as a possible D gene (6 bases). The CDR3 is 14 amino acids. V was clipped by 5 bases and J by 5 bases, with 13 bases between them. The CDR3 protein is CASSHTRGDQPQHF. For the CDR3, the DNA is TGTGCCAGCAGTCACACGAGGGGGGATCAGCCCCAGCATTTT.

This clonotype was found many times. The V gene is TRBV20-1, the J gene TRBJ2-7; the D is unclear. The V and J ends lost 3 bases and 2 bases respectively, with 11 bases between them. CDR3 size: 13 residues. The germline CDR1 and CDR2 sequences are DFQATT and SNEGSKA (reference sequence). The chain's CDR3 is CSARSQLTYEQYF. The CDR3 region has the DNA TGCAGTGCTAGGTCACAGCTAACCTACGAGCAGTACTTC.

This clonotype was detected a few times. The chain links TRBV6-5 to TRBJ2-7, with TRBD1 identical over 10 bases. From germline, CDR1 is MNHEY and CDR2 SVGAGI. After removal of 7 bases from V and 3 bases from J, the junction contained 12 bases not matched to a gene. The CDR3 length is 16 residues. In nucleotides, the CDR3 is TGTGCCAGCACCTACTCCGGGACAGGGGATCACTACGAGCAGTACTTC. It specifies CASTYSGTGDHYEQYF.

This clonotype appeared many times. The rearrangement joins TRBV12-3 or TRBV12-4 to TRBJ2-7; D assignment may be TRBD1 or TRBD2 (5 bases each). Trimming shortened V by 3 bases and J by 3 bases, and 6 bases separated the two germline ends. The length of the CDR3 is 12 residues. CDR3 bases: TGTGCCAGCAGTTTTGGGGGCTACGAGCAGTACTTC. As protein: CASSFGGYEQYF.

This clonotype was detected ten times or more. This chain connects TRBV7-9 to TRBJ1-1, with D maybe TRBD1 (5 bases). This CDR3 spans 15 amino acids. The ends were cut back, 1 base at V and 0 bases at J, with 9 bases in the middle. Germline V gene sequence: CDR1 SEHNR, CDR2 FQNEAQ (reference sequence). DNA for the CDR3: TGTGCCAGCAGCTTAGGGGGCACGATGAACACTGAAGCTTTCTTT. It codes for CASSLGGTMNTEAFF.

This clonotype was recorded many times. The chain uses TRBV28 and TRBJ2-3, with 8 bases fitting TRBD1. There are 14 residues in the CDR3. Trimming removed 6 bases from V and 8 bases from J; junction bases left unmatched: 10. CDR1 and CDR2 (germline): MDHEN, SYDVKM. The CDR3 protein is CASRPGTGWSTQYF. The CDR3 DNA reads as TGTGCCAGCAGGCCCGGGACAGGATGGAGTACGCAGTATTTT. The full variable domain, in which reference TRBV28 and TRBJ2-3 provide the parts outside the CDR3, is DVKVTQSSRYLVKRTGEKVFLECVQDMDHENMFWYRQDPGLGLRLIYFSYDVKMKEKGDIPEGYSVSREKKERFSLILESASTNQTSMYLCASRPGTGWSTQYFGPGTRLTVL.